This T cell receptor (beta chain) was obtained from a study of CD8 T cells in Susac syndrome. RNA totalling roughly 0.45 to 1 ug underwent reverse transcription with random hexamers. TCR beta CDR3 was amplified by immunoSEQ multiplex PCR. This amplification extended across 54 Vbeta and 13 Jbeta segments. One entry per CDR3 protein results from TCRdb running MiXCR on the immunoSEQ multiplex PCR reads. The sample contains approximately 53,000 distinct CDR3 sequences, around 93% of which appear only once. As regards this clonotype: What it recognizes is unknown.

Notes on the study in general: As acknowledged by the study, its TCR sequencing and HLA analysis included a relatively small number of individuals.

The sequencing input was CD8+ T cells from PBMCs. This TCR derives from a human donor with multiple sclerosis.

Here the CDR3 reads CAGEGATKNIQYF. The CDR3 DNA sequence: TGTGCCGGGGAAGGGGCAACCAAAAACATTCAGTACTTC. The V gene is TRBV2, the J gene TRBJ2-4; TRBD1 might be the D (5 bases). Per the germline V gene, CDR1 is SNHLY and CDR2 is FYNNEI. V was clipped by 11 bases and J by 2 bases, with 13 bases between them. The CDR3 covers 13 residues.